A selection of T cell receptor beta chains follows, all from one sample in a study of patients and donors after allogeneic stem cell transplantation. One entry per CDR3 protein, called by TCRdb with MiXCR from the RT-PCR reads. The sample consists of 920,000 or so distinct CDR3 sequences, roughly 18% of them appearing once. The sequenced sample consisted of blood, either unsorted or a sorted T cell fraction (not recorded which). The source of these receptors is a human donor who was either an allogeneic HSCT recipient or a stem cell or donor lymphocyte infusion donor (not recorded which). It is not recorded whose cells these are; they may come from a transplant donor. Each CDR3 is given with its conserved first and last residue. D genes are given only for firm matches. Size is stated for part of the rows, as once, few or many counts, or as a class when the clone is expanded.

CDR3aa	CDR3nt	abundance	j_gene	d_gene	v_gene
CSALLNGNTGELFF	TGCAGTGCCCTCCTCAACGGGAACACCGGGGAGCTGTTTTTT	few	TRBJ2-2	.	TRBV20-1
CASSYLGGARYEQYF	TGTGCCAGCAGTTACTTAGGGGGCGCAAGGTATGAGCAGTACTTC	.	TRBJ2-7	TRBD1	TRBV6-5
CASSFSQGNTGELFF	TGTGCCAGCAGCTTCTCACAGGGAAACACCGGGGAGCTGTTTTTT	.	TRBJ2-2	.	TRBV7-8
CASSYVPAGATDTQYF	TGTGCCAGCAGTTACGTCCCAGCGGGGGCCACAGATACGCAGTATTTT	.	TRBJ2-3	TRBD2	TRBV6-2/TRBV6-3
CASSYRAANSPLHF	TGTGCCAGCAGTTACAGGGCTGCTAATTCACCCCTCCACTTT	.	TRBJ1-6	.	TRBV12-3/TRBV12-4
CSAPNRQGKTGELFF	TGCAGTGCTCCTAACAGGCAGGGAAAAACCGGGGAGCTGTTTTTT	.	TRBJ2-2	.	TRBV20-1
CASSFRQERDTQYF	TGCGCCAGCAGCTTCCGACAGGAACGGGATACGCAGTATTTT	few	TRBJ2-3	.	TRBV5-1
CSVYRGLGSGANVLTF	TGCAGCGTTTACAGGGGGCTCGGCTCTGGGGCCAACGTCCTGACTTTC	few	TRBJ2-6	TRBD1	TRBV29-1
CSARELAGVSYEQYF	TGCAGTGCTAGAGAGCTAGCGGGAGTCTCCTACGAGCAGTACTTC	.	TRBJ2-7	TRBD2	TRBV20-1
CSVSGTSGRRETQYF	TGCAGCGTTTCCGGGACTAGCGGGAGGAGGGAGACCCAGTACTTC	few	TRBJ2-5	TRBD2	TRBV29-1
CASSLPWGRASSYEQYF	TGTGCCAGCAGCTTACCCTGGGGCAGGGCGAGCTCCTACGAGCAGTACTTC	few	TRBJ2-7	.	TRBV11-2
CAWSLGQRSGELFF	TGTGCCTGGAGTCTGGGACAGCGGTCCGGGGAGCTGTTTTTT	.	TRBJ2-2	TRBD1	TRBV30
CAWGTGTLAFF	TGTGCCTGGGGGACAGGGACGTTAGCTTTCTTT	.	TRBJ1-1	TRBD1	TRBV30